This TCR beta chain was recovered during a study of Ad26.COV2.S vaccination and SARS-CoV-2 variants. Findings and limits, study-wide: The study found similar non-spike TCR breadth in vaccine and placebo recipients.

In its sample, this clone was seen a few times. Its antigen remains unknown. This sample's treatment: about 20 received Ad26.COV2.S at low or high dose, single or two shots; about 5 received placebo; per-sample allocation not given. Samples were taken on day 63 after the first vaccine or placebo injection. A Boston donor was an adult aged 18-55 years. Assay: immunoSEQ multiplex PCR; the TCRdb copy retains only in-frame clones and omits some. Among approximately 300,000 clones listed, just over 85% were seen once. CDR3 size: 15 residues. V dropped 2 bases and J dropped 3 bases, with 13 bases sitting between them. Germline V gives CDR1 KGHSH, CDR2 LQKENI.

The sequence was obtained from a person aged 18-60 years who received the Ad26.COV2.S COVID-19 vaccine or a placebo. The chain joins TRBV18 to TRBJ1-1; D perhaps matches TRBD1 (6 bases). The specimen comprised peripheral blood, sampled in a trial of Ad26.COV2.S vaccine versus placebo. CDR3 sequence: CASSPITGMYTEAFF. The CDR3 nucleotides are TGTGCCAGCTCACCAATCACAGGGATGTACACTGAAGCTTTCTTT.